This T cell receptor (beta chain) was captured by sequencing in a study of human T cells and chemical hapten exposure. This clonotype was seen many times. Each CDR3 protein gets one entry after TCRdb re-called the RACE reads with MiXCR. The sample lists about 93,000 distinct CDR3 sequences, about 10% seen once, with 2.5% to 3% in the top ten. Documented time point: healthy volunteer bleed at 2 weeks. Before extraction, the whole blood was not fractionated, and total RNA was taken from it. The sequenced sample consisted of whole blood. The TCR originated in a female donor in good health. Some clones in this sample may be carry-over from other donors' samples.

CDR3 in DNA: TGTGCCAGCAGTGACCAGCGTGACGGATACACCTTC. This translates into CASSDQRDGYTF. The chain carries TRBV6-4 and TRBJ1-2; unclear D gene. The CDR3 extends over 12 amino acids. Per the germline V gene, CDR1 is MRHNA and CDR2 is SNTAGT. V was trimmed by 2 bases and J by 11 bases, leaving 12 bases between them.